This T cell receptor beta chain was retrieved from a study of control samples from healthy donors and cancer patients. Libraries were prepared by immunoSEQ multiplex PCR; TCRdb keeps only in-frame clonotypes and omits some of them. The sample has approximately 90,000 clones, around 86% seen once; the top ten hold under 25%. This CDR3 is 14 amino acids long. Between the trimmed V and J ends, which lost 4 bases and 3 bases, there was a span of 12 bases. Germline-derived CDR1 and CDR2 are WSHSY and SAAADI. The sequenced sample was blood. This chain connects TRBV10-2 to TRBJ1-2; the D gene is possibly TRBD1 (6 bases). This sequence originates from a man younger than 45 in good health. CDR3 region: CASSARQEDYGYTF. The CDR3 DNA sequence: TGCGCCAGCAGTGCCCGACAGGAGGACTATGGCTACACCTTC.